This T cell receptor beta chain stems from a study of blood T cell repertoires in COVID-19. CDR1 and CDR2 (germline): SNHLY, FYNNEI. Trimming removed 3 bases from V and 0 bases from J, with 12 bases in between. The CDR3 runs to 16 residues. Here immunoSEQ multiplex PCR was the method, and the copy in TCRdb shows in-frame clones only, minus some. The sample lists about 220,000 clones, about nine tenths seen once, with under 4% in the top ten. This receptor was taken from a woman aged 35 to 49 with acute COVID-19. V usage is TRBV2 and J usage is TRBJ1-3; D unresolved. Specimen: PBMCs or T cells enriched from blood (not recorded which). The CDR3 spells CASSDWFVSSGNTIYF. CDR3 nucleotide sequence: TGTGCCAGCAGTGATTGGTTCGTCAGCTCTGGAAACACCATATATTTT.